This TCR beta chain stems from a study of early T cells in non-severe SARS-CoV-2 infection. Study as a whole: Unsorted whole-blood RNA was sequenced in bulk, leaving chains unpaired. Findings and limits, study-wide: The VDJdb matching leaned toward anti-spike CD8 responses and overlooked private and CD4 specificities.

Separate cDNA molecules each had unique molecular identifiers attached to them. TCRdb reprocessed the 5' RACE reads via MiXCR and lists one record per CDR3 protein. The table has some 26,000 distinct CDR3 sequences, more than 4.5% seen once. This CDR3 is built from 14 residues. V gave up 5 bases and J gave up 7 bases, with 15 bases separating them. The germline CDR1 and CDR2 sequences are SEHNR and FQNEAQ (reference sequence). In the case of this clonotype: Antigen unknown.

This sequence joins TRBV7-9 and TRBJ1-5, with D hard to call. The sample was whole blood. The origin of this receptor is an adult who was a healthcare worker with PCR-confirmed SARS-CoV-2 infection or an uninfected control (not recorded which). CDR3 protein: CASSPLEGWQPQHF. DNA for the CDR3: TGTGCCAGCAGCCCTTTAGAGGGTTGGCAGCCCCAGCATTTT.